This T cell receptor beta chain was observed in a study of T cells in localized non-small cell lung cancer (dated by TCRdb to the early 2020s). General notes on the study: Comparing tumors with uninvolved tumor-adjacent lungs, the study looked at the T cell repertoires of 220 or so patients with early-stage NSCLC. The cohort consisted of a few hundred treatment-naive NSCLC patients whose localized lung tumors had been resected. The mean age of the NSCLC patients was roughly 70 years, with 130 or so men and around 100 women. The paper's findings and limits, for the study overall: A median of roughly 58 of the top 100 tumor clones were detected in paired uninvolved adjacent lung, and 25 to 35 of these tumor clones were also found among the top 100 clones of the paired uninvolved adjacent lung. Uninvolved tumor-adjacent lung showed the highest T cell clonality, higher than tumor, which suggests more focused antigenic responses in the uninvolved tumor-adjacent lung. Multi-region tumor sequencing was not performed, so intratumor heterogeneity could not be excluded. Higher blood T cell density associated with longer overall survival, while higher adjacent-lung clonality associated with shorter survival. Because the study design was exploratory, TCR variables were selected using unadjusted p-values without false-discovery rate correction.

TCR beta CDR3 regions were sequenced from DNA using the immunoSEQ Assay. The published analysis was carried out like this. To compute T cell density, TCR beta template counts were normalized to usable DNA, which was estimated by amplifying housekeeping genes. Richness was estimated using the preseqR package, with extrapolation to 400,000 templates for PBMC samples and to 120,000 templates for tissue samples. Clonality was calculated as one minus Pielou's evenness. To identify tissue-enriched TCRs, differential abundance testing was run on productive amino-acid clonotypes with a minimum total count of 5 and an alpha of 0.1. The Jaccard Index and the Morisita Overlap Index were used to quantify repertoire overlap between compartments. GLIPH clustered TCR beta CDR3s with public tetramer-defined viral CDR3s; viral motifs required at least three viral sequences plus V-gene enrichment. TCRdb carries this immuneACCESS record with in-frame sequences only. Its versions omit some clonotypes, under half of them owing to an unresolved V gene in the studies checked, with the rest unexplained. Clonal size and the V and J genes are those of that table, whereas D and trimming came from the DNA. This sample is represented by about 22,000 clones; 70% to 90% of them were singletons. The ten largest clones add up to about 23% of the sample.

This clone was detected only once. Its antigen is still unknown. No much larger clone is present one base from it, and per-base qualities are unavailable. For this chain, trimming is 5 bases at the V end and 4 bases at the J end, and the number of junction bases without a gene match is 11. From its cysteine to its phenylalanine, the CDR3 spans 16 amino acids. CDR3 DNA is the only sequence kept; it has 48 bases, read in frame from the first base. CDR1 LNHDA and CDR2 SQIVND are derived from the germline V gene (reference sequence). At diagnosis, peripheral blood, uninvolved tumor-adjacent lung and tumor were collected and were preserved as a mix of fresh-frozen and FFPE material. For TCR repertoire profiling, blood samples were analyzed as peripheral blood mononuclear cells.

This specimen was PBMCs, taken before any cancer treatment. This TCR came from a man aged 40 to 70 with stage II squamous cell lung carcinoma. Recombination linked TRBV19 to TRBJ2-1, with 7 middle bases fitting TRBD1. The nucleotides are TGTGCCAGTAGTGTGCCGGGACAGAGGGGGTACAATGAGCAGTTCTTC. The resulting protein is CASSVPGQRGYNEQFF.